This TCR beta chain is drawn from a study of blood T cell repertoires in COVID-19. About the research overall: COVID-19 samples from acute and convalescent phases originated in the United States, Italy and Spain.

CDR1 and CDR2 (germline): SNHLY, FYNNEI. V was clipped by 7 bases and J by 4 bases; unmatched bases: 10. The CDR3 totals 15 residues. This clone has just one count. Authors' data handling: Nucleated cell counts were estimated from reference gene primer amplification. Sequencing used immunoSEQ multiplex PCR; TCRdb keeps in-frame clones, though not all of them. The V and J calls and clone size come from that table; D and trimming were worked out from the DNA. This table has 400,000 to 450,000 clones, approximately 88% appearing once. J is TRBJ2-7 and V is TRBV2; 10 nucleotides align to TRBD1. What was sequenced was peripheral blood. This TCR came from a woman in her forties or fifties with COVID-19, enrolled during active disease. The CDR3 is CASNSGTGQGYEQYF. The CDR3 DNA sequence: TGTGCCAGCAACAGTGGTACGGGACAGGGGTACGAGCAGTACTTC.